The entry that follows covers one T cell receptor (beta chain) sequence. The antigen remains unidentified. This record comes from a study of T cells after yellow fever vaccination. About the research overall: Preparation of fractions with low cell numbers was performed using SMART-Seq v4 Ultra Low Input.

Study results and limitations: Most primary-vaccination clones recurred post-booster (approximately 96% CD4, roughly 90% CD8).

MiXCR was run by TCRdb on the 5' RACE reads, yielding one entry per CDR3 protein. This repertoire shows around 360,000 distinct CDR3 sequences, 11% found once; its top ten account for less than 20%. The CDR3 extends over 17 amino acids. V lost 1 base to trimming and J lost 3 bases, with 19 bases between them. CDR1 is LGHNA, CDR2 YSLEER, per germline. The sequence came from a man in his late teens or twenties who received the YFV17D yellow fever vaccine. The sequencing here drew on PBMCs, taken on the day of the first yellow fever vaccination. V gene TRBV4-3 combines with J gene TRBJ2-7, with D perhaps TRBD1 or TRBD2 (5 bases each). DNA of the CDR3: TGCGCCAGCAGCCAAGCAGGGTTGGCGTCCGGGAACTACGAGCAGTACTTC. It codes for CASSQAGLASGNYEQYF.